These T cell receptor beta chains were read from a single sample in a study of cytomegalovirus exposure and HLA in healthy donors. This table comes from immunoSEQ multiplex PCR, and its TCRdb copy is limited to in-frame clones, with some not included. The sample has approximately 60,000 clones; roughly four fifths are singletons. Sequencing was performed on PBMCs. The receptors originated from a man aged 25 to 45 in good health and CMV-seronegative. Each CDR3 is given with its conserved first and last residue.

V gene: TRBV7-9
J gene: TRBJ1-5
CDR3 protein: CASSLGDSPNNQPQHF

V gene: TRBV19
J gene: TRBJ2-1
CDR3 protein: CARVDWVNFHNEQFF

V gene: TRBV28
J gene: TRBJ2-7
CDR3 protein: CASSYAGNKGYEQYF

V gene: TRBV9
J gene: TRBJ1-2
CDR3 protein: CASSPHRGHIYQAYGYTF

V gene: TRBV6-5
J gene: TRBJ1-2
CDR3 protein: CASSYSGQGVKHGYTF

V gene: TRBV11-3
J gene: TRBJ2-7
CDR3 protein: CASSSRTGTYEQYF

V gene: TRBV27
J gene: TRBJ2-7
CDR3 protein: CASSVSSGGAYEQYF

V gene: TRBV19
J gene: TRBJ1-1
CDR3 protein: CATIGRTALNTEAFF

V gene: TRBV2
J gene: TRBJ1-1
CDR3 protein: CASTGTGGLNQAFF

V gene: TRBV14
J gene: TRBJ2-7
CDR3 protein: CASSLGQGNLYEQYF

V gene: TRBV4-3
J gene: TRBJ2-4
CDR3 protein: CASSQESPSSAKNIQYF

V gene: TRBV30
J gene: TRBJ1-6
CDR3 protein: CAWSVGGPGTFRAYNSPLHF

V gene: TRBV7-9
J gene: TRBJ1-3
CDR3 protein: CASSPRGQGSGNTIYF

V gene: TRBV11-2
J gene: TRBJ1-5
CDR3 protein: CASSQGQHPNQPQHF

V gene: TRBV6-5
J gene: TRBJ1-2
CDR3 protein: CASSSVAGGLAYGYTF

V gene: TRBV18
J gene: TRBJ1-1
CDR3 protein: CASSRKHPPGGPFGTEAFF

V gene: TRBV5-1
J gene: TRBJ2-7
CDR3 protein: CASSLGSGGLAYEQYF

V gene: TRBV7-9
J gene: TRBJ2-7
CDR3 protein: CASSLEEGFNEQYF

V gene: TRBV5-6
J gene: TRBJ2-1
CDR3 protein: CASSPATGVNEQFF

V gene: TRBV27
J gene: TRBJ1-2
CDR3 protein: CASSPSTVLYGYTF

V gene: TRBV16
J gene: TRBJ1-4
CDR3 protein: CASSQSREGKLFF

V gene: TRBV27
J gene: TRBJ2-5
CDR3 protein: CASTTRGKVQETQYF

V gene: TRBV5-1
J gene: TRBJ2-5
CDR3 protein: CASSLEGEETQYF

V gene: TRBV9
J gene: TRBJ1-2
CDR3 protein: CASSVQGNYGYTF

V gene: TRBV19
J gene: TRBJ1-4
CDR3 protein: CASSIDRATNEKLFF

V gene: TRBV7-2
J gene: TRBJ1-1
CDR3 protein: CASSLRQGGNTEAFF

V gene: TRBV19
J gene: TRBJ1-1
CDR3 protein: CASSPRQGKTEAFF